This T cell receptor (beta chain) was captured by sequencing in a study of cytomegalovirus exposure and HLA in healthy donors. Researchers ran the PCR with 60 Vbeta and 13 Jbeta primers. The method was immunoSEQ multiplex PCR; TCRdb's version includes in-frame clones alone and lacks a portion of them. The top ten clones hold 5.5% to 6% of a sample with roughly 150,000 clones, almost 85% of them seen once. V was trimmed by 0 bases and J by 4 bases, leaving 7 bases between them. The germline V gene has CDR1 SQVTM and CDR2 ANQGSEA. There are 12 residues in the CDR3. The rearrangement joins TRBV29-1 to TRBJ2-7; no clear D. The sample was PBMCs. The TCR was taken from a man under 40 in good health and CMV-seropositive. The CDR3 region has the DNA TGCAGCGTTGAAGATTCCGGTTACGAGCAGTACTTC. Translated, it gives CSVEDSGYEQYF.